This T cell receptor (beta chain) was sequenced in a study of response to subunit inactivated influenza vaccine. The CDR3 is made up of 12 amino acids. Germline CDR1 and CDR2: MGHDK and SYGVNS. V dropped 3 bases and J dropped 2 bases, with 4 bases sitting between them. Via MiXCR, TCRdb re-called the RT-PCR reads, giving one row per CDR3 protein. The sample has 500,000 to 600,000 distinct CDR3 sequences; approximately 16% are singletons. In this sample, this clonotype turned up many times. Its antigen is currently unknown. Findings and caveats of the study: With each seasonal influenza vaccination, the authors suggested, few new T cells are recruited.

The V call is TRBV25-1, the J call TRBJ1-2, with D unresolved. This TCR was recovered from a man between 50 and 70 years old who received an inactivated influenza vaccine. The sample in question was CD4+ T cells sorted from PBMCs, obtained less than 30 months after vaccination. The CDR3 loop reads CASSEGNYGYTF. The CDR3 DNA follows: TGTGCCAGCAGTGAGGGCAACTATGGCTACACCTTC.